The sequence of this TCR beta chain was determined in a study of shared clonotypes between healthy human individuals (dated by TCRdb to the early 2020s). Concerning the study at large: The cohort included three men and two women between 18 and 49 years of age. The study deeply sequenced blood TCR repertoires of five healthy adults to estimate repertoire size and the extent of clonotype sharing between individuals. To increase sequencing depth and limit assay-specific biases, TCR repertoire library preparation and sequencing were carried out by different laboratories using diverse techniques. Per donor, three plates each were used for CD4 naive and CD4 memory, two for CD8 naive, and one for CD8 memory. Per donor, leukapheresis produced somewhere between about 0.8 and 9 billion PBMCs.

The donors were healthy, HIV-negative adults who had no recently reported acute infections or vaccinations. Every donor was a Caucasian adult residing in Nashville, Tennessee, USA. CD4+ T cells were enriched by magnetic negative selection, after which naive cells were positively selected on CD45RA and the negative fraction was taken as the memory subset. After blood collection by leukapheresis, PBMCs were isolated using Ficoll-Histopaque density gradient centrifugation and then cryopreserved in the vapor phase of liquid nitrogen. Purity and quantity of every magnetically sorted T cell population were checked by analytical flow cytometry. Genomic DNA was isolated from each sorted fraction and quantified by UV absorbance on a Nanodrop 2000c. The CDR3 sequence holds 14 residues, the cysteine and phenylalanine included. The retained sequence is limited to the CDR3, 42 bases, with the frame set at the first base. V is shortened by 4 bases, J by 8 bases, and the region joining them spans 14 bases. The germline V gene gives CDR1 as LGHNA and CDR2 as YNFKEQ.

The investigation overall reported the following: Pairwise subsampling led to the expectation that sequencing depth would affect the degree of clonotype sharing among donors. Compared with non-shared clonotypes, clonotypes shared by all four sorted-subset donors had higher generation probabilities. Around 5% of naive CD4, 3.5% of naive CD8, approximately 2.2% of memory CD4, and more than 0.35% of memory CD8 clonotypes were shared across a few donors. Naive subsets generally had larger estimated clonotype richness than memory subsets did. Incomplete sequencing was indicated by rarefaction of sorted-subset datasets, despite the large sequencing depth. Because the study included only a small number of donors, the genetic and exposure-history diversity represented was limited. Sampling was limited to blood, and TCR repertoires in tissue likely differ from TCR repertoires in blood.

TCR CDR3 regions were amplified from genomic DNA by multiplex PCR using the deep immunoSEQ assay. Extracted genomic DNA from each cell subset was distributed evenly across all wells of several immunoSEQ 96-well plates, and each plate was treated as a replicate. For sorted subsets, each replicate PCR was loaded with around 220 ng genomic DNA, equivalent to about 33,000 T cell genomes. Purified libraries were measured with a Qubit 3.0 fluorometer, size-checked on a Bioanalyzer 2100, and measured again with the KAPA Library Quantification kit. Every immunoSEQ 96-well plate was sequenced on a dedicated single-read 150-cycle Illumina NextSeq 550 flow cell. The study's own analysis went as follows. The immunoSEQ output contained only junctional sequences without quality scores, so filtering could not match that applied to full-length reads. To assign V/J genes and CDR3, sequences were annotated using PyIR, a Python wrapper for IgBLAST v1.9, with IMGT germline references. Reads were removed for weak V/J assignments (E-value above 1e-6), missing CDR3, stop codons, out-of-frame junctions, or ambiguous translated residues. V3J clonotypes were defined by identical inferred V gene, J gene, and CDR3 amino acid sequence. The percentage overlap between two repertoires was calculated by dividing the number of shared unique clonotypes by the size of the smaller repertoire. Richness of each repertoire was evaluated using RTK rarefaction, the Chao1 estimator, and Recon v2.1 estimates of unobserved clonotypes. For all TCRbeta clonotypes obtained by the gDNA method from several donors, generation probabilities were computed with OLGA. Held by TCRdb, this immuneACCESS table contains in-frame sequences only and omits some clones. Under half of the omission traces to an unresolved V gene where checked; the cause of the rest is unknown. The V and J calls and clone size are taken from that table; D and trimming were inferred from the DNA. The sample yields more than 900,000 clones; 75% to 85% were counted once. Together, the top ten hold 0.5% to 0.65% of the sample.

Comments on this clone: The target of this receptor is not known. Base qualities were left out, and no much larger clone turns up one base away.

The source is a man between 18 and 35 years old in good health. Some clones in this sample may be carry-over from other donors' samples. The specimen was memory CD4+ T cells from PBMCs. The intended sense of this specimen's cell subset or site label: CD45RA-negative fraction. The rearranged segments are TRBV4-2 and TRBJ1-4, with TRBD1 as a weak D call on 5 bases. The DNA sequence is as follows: TGTGCCAGCAGCCCGATGGGGGGGGACGAAAAACTGTTTTTT. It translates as CASSPMGGDEKLFF.